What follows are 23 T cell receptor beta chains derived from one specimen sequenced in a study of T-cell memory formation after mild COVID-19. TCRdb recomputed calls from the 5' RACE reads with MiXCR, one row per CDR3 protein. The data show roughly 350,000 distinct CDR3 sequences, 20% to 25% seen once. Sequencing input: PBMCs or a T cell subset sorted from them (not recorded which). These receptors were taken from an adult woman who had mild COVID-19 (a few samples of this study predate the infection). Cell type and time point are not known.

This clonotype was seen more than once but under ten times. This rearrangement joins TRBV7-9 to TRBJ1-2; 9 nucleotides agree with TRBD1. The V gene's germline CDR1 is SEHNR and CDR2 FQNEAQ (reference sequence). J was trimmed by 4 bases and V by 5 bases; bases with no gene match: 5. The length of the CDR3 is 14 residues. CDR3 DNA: TGTGCCAGCAGCCGCCGGGACAGGGCCTATGGCTACACCTTC. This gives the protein CASSRRDRAYGYTF.

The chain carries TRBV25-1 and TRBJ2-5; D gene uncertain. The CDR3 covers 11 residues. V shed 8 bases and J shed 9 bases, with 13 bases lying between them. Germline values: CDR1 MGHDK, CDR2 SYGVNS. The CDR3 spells CASSNLLAQYF. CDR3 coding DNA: TGTGCCAGCTCCAACCTTTTGGCCCAGTACTTC.

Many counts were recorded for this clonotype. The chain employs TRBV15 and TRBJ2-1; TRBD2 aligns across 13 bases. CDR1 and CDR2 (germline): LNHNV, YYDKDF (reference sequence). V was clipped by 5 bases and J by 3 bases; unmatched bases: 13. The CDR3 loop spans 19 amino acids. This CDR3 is CATSPRTSGGFFFYNEQFF. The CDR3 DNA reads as TGTGCCACCAGCCCCCGGACTAGCGGGGGTTTTTTTTTCTACAATGAGCAGTTCTTC.

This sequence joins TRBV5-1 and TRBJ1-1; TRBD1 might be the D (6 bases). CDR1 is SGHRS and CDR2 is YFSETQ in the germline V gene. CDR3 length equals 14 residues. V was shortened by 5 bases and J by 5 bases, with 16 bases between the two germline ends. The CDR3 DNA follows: TGCGCCAGCAGATCCCTACAGGGTAGGACTGAAGCTTTCTTT. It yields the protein CASRSLQGRTEAFF.

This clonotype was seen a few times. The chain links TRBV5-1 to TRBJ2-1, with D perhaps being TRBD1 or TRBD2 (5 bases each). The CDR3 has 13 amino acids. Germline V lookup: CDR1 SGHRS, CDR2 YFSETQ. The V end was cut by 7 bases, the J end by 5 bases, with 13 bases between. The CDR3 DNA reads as TGCGCCAGCGCCCCGTTGGGGGACAATGAGCAGTTCTTC. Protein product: CASAPLGDNEQFF.

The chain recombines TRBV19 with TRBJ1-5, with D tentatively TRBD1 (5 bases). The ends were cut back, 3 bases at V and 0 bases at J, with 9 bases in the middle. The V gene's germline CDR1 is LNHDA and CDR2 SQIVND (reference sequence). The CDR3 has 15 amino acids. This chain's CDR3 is CASSISTVSNQPQHF. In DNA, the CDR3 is TGTGCCAGTAGTATTTCGACAGTTAGCAATCAGCCCCAGCATTTT.

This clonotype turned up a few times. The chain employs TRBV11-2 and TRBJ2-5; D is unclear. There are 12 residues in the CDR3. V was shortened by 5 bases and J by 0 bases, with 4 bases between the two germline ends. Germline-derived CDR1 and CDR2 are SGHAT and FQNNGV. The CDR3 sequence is CASSGDQETQYF. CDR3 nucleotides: TGTGCCAGCAGCGGTGACCAAGAGACCCAGTACTTC.

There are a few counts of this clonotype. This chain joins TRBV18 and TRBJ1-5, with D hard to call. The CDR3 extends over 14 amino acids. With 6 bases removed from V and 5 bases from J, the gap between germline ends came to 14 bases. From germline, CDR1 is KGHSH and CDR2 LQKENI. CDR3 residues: CASSARVGDQPQHF. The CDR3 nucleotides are TGTGCCAGCTCCGCCCGAGTCGGGGATCAGCCCCAGCATTTT.

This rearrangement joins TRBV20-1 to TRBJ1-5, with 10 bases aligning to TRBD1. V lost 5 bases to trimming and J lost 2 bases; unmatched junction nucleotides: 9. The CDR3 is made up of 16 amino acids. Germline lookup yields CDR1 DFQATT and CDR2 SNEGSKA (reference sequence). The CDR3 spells CSALDRGTYGNQPQHF. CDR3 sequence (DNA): TGCAGTGCTTTGGACAGGGGGACGTATGGCAATCAGCCCCAGCATTTT.

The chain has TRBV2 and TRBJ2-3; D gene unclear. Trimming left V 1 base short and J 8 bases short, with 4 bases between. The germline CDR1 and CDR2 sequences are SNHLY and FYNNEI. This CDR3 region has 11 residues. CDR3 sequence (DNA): TGTGCCAGCAGTGAAGGGATTACGCAGTATTTT. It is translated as CASSEGITQYF.

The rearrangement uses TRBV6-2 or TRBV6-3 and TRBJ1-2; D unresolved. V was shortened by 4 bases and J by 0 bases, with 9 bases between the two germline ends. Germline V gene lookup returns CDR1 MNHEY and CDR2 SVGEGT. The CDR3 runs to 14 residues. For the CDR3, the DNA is TGTGCCAGCAGTTTTACCCAAGCTAACTATGGCTACACCTTC. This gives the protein CASSFTQANYGYTF.

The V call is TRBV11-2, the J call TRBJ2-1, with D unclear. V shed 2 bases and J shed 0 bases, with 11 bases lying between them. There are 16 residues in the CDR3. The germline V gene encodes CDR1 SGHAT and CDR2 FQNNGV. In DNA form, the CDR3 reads TGTGCCAGCAGCTTAATGGCAATCAGCTCCTACAATGAGCAGTTCTTC. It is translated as CASSLMAISSYNEQFF.

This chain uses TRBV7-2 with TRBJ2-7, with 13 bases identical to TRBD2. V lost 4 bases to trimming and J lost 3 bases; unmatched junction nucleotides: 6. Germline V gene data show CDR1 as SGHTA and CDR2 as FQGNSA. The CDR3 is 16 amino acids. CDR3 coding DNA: TGTGCCAGCAGCTACCCCGGACTAGCGGGAGTCTACGAGCAGTACTTC. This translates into CASSYPGLAGVYEQYF.

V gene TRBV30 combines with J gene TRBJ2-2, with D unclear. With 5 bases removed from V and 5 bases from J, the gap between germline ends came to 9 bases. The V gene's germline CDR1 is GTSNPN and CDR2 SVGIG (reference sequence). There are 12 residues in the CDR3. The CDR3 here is CAWGSITGELFF. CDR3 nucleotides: TGTGCCTGGGGGTCGATTACCGGGGAGCTGTTTTTT.

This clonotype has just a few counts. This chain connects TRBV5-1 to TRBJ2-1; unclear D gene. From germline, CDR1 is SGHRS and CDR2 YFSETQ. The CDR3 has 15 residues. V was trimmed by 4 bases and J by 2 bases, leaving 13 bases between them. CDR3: CASSLDHGAYNEQFF. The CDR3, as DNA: TGCGCCAGCAGCCTGGACCATGGAGCCTACAATGAGCAGTTCTTC.

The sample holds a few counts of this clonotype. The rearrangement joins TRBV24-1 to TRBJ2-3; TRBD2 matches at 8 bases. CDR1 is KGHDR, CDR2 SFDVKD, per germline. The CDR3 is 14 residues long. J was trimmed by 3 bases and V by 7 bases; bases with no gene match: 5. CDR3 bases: TGTGCCACCAGCGTTAGCGGGAATACAGATACGCAGTATTTT. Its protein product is CATSVSGNTDTQYF.

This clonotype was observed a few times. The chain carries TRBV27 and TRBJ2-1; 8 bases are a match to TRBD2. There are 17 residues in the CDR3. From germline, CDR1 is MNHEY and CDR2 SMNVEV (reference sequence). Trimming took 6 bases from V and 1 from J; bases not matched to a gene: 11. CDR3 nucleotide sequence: TGTGCCAGCAGCTCTTTCGGGGGGGCCGCGTCCTACAATGAGCAGTTCTTC. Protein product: CASSSFGGAASYNEQFF.

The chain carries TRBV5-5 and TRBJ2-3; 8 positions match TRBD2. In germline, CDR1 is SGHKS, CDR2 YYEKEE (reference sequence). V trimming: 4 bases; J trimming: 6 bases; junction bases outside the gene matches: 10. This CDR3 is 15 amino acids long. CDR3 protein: CASSEPGLEFDTQYF. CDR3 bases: TGTGCCAGCAGCGAACCGGGACTAGAGTTCGATACGCAGTATTTT.

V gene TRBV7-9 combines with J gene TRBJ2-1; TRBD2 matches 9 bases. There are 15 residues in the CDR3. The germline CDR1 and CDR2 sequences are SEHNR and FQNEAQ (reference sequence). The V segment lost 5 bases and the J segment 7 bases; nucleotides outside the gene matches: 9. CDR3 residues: CASSPGASGKNEQFF. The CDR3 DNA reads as TGTGCCAGCAGCCCCGGGGCTAGCGGGAAAAATGAGCAGTTCTTC.

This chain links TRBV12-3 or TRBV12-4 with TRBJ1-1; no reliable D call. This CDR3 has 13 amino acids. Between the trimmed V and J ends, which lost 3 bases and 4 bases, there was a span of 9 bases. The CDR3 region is CASSFHQATEAFF. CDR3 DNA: TGTGCCAGCAGTTTCCACCAAGCCACTGAAGCTTTCTTT.

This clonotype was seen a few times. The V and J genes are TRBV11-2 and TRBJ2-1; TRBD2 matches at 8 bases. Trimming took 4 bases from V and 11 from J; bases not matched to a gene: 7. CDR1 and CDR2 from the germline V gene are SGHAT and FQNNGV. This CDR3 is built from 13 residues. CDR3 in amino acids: CASSWGEREKQFF. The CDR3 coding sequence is TGTGCCAGCAGCTGGGGGGAGCGGGAGAAGCAGTTCTTC.

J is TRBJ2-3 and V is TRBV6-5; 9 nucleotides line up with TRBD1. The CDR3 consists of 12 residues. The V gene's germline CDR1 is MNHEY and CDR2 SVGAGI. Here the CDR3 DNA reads TGTGTCGCCGGGACAGGGAGGAATACGCAGTATTTT. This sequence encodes CVAGTGRNTQYF.

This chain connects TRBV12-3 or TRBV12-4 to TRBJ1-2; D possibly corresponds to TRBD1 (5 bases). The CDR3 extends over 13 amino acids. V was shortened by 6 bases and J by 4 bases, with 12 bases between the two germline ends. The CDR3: CASSSGLFYGYTF. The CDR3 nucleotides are TGTGCCAGCAGCTCAGGGCTCTTCTATGGCTACACCTTC.